This T cell receptor (beta chain) stems from a study of TIL therapy for anti-PD-1-resistant metastatic lung cancer (dated by TCRdb to the early 2020s). Study-wide context: Tumors were harvested prior to any PD-1/PD-L1 blockade, after which nivolumab was administered to patients, and lymphodepletion, expanded TIL infusion and IL-2 were given to patients who progressed. Enrolled patients had a median age of around 58 years (range about 35-85) and a median tumor PD-L1 proportion score of around 5.6%. The cohort was predominantly lung adenocarcinoma, with several EGFR-mutant and two ALK-rearranged tumors, and half of patients were current or former smokers. A median non-synonymous tumor mutation burden of around 1.4 mutations per megabase was determined across the cohort by whole-exome sequencing. T cell receptor beta sequencing of tumor and peripheral blood was used to follow clonotypes across the tumor, the expanded TIL product and serial blood samples.

The time point tag for this specimen amounts to: pre-treatment sample, taken before nivolumab and TIL therapy. Between late 2017 and January 2020, a dual-center phase I trial enrolled adults who had stage 4 NSCLC. The samples were drawn from an open-label, single-arm phase I trial testing tumor-infiltrating lymphocyte therapy combined with nivolumab in advanced non-small cell lung cancer. Blood mononuclear cells from EDTA tubes were isolated by Ficoll gradient, snap-frozen as pellets, and DNA was extracted with a Qiagen mini-prep kit. Concerning this clone: It lacks a known antigen. Nothing much larger sits one base from this clone, and base qualities are not available.

TCR beta CDR3 regions were amplified from genomic DNA with the immunoSEQ v3 hsTCRB kit using bias-controlled multiplex PCR. TCR libraries were sequenced on an Illumina NextSeq 500 to some 2 million read pairs for survey level or about 5-6 million for deep level. The original methods were these. Clonality was reported by immunoSEQ Analyzer software, which also assigned V, D and J genes and filtered out non-productive sequences. Repertoires were compared by productive Simpson clonality and by the Morisita overlap index of productive TRB rearrangements between infused TIL and blood. The absolute count of a clonotype in blood was estimated by multiplying the lymphocyte count by the CD3+ fraction and by the productive frequency of the clone. TCRdb mirrors the immuneACCESS table, restricted to in-frame sequences. Some clones are absent from its copies; in checked studies, under half trace to an unresolved V gene, and the reason for the others is unknown. V and J calls and clone size are as listed in that table; D and trimming were resolved from the DNA. The sample table lists more than 55,000 clones, around 63% of them with a count of one. Of the sample, around 6.1% is held by the ten largest clones.

Overall study results and their limits: Because the cohort was highly selected, with more treatment-naive, never-smoker and oncogene-addicted patients than is typical, generalizability is limited. The baseline peripheral repertoire was partially replaced by infused TIL clonotypes, which then decayed over months, and no apparent association between persistence and response was found. The study protocol defined all tumor marker inferences as exploratory.

V gives up 3 bases and J gives up 3 bases, and the segment between their germline ends measures 12 bases. CDR1 GTSNPN and CDR2 SVGIG are derived from the germline V gene (reference sequence). From cysteine to phenylalanine, the CDR3 is 14 amino acids long. Only the CDR3 region is kept as DNA, spanning 42 bases read in frame from base 1. Recombination connected TRBV30 to TRBJ1-5; a weak D assignment points to TRBD1 (5 bases agree). Sequencing was performed on blood, taken at baseline. This receptor was taken from a person aged 30 to 80 with non-small cell lung cancer. Read as DNA, the sequence is TGTGCCTGGAGCCCGGGACGGATCAATCAGCCCCAGCATTTT. This encodes CAWSPGRINQPQHF.